This T cell receptor beta chain emerged from a study of blood T cell repertoires in COVID-19. For the study at large: T cells, B-cell-depleted T cells, or PBMCs provided the cDNA or gDNA that served as material.

The authors' processing: Amplification of reference gene primers was used by the study to estimate nucleated cell counts. TCRdb's copy holds only in-frame clones and misses some; the assay was immunoSEQ multiplex PCR. Clone size and V and J calls were adopted from that table, with D and trimming inferred from the DNA. Among over 100,000 clones listed, approximately 90% were seen once. The V gene's germline CDR1 is MNHNY and CDR2 SVGAGI (reference sequence). With V trimmed by 7 bases and J by 4 bases, 7 bases remained unmatched. This CDR3 is 14 amino acids long. This clonotype originated in a man aged 55-75 years with COVID-19, enrolled during active disease. The chain links TRBV6-6 to TRBJ1-5; 7 positions agree with TRBD1. Source material: peripheral blood. CDR3 bases: TGTGCCAGCACCATTGGACAGGCTAATCAGCCCCAGCATTTT. Residues: CASTIGQANQPQHF.